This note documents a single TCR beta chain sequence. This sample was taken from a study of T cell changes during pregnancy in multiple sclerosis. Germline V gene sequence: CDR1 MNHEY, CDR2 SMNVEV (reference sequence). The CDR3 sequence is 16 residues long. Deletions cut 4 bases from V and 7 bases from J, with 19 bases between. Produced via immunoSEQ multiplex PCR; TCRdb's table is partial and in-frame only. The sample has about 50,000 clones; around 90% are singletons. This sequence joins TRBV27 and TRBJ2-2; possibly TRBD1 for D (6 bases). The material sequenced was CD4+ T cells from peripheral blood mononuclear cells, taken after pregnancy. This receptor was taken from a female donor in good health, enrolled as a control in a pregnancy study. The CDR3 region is CASSSTTGLLIGELFF. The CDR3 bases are TGTGCCAGCAGTTCTACGACAGGCCTCTTAATCGGGGAGCTGTTTTTT.